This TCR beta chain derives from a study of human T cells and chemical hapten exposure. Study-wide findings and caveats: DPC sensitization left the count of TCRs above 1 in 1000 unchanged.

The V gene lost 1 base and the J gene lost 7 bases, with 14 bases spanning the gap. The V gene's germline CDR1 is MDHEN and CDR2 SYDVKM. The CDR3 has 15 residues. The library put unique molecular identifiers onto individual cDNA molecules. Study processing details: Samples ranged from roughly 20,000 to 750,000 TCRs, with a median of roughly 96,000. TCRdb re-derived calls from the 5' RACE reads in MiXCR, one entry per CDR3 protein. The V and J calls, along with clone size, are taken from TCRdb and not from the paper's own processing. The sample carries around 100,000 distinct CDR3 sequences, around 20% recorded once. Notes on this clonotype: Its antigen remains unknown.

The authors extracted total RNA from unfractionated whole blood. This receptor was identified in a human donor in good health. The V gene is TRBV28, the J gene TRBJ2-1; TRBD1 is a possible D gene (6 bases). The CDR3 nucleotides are TGTGCCAGCAGTTTATTAGCAGGGGCTGGGAATGAGCAGTTCTTC. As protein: CASSLLAGAGNEQFF.